This T cell receptor beta chain was recovered during a study of shared clonotypes between healthy human individuals. Study-wide results and limits: Unshared clonotypes carried lower generation probabilities than those common to all four donors. Shared across a few donors were 5% to 6% of the naive CD4 clonotypes.

On this clone: Its specificity is not known.

Method: immunoSEQ multiplex PCR; TCRdb's copy keeps in-frame clones and lacks some. This sample carries about 2.4 million clones, roughly 93% of them seen once, and the ten largest clones take 0.36%. This CDR3 is 16 amino acids long. With V trimmed by 5 bases and J by 4 bases, 9 bases remained unmatched. Per germline, CDR1 SGHVS and CDR2 FQNEAQ. This chain joins TRBV7-8 and TRBJ2-1, with TRBD2 identical over 9 bases. This clonotype was obtained from a man between 18 and 29 years old in good health. Some clones in this sample may be carry-over from other donors' samples. Sequenced material: naive CD4+ T cells from PBMCs. Specified subset: CD45RA+ positively selected. The CDR3 region has the DNA TGTGCCAGCAGCGTTTCTAGCGGGACCCAATACAATGAGCAGTTCTTC. Translation gives CASSVSSGTQYNEQFF.